This paragraph reports one TCR beta chain. The source of the sample is a study of blood T cell repertoires in COVID-19. Overall study context: From the United States, Italy and Spain came samples of acute and convalescent COVID-19. PBMCs, B-cell-depleted T cells, or T cells were the source of the cDNA or gDNA that made up the material.

The CDR3 spans 13 residues. V was shortened by 5 bases and J by 7 bases, with 14 bases between the two germline ends. CDR1 and CDR2 from the germline V gene are SGHNT and YENEEA. Sequenced by immunoSEQ multiplex PCR; TCRdb stores in-frame clones only, minus some. The profile shows 380,000 or so clones, over 65% of them singletons. The gene calls are TRBV11-3 and TRBJ1-1; no clear D. This TCR was sampled from a human donor with acute or convalescent COVID-19. The donor label of this sample is uncertain. The sequenced sample was peripheral blood. CDR3 sequence: CASSPRASGEAFF. Written as DNA, the CDR3 is TGTGCCAGCAGCCCTAGGGCAAGCGGTGAAGCTTTCTTT.